This T cell receptor (beta chain) originates from a study of molecular identifiers for immune sequencing clone quantification. This CDR3 is 17 amino acids long. The germline V gene encodes CDR1 SNHLY and CDR2 FYNNEI. Trimming cost V 3 bases and J 1 base; bases outside gene matches: 6. MiXCR was run by TCRdb on the PCR reads, yielding one entry per CDR3 protein. Among 400,000 to 600,000 distinct CDR3 sequences listed, under 30% were seen once. This sequence originates from a human donor in good health. Some libraries in this study had Jurkat cell RNA spiked in. The sample comprised naive CD8+ T cells from blood, with Jurkat cell RNA spiked in. The subset denotes: FACS-sorted CD8+CD4-CCR7+CD45RA+ naive T cells. This chain connects TRBV2 to TRBJ2-3; 11 positions agree with TRBD2. The CDR3 loop reads CASSDPTSGVRTDTQYF. In nucleotides, the CDR3 is TGTGCCAGCAGTGACCCGACTAGCGGGGTTCGCACAGATACGCAGTATTTT.